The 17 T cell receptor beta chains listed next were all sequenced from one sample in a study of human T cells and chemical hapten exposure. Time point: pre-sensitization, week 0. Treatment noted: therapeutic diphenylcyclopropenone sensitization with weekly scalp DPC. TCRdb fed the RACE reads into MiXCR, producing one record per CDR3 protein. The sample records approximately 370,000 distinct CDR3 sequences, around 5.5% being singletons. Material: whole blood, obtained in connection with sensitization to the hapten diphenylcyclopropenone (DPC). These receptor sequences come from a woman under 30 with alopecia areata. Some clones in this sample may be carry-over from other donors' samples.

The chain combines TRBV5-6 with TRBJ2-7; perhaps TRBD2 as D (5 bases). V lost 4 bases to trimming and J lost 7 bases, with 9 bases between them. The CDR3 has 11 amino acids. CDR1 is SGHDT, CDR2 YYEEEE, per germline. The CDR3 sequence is CASSKRGEQYF. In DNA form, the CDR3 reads TGTGCCAGCAGCAAGCGAGGGGAGCAGTACTTC.

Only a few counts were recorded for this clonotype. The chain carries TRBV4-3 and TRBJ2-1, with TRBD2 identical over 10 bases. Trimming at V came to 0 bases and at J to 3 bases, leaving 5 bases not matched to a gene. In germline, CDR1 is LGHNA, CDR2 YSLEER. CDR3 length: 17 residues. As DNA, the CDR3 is TGCGCCAGCAGCCAAGAGTTTGGACTAGCGGACTACAATGAGCAGTTCTTC. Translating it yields CASSQEFGLADYNEQFF.

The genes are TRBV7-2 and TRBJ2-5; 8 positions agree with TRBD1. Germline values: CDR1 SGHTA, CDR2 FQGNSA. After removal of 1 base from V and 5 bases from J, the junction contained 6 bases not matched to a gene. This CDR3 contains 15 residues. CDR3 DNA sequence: TGTGCCAGCAGCTTAGGGACAGGGAAGATGGAGACCCAGTACTTC. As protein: CASSLGTGKMETQYF.

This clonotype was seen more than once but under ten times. CDR3 in amino acids: CASSFGQVYEQYF. DNA of the CDR3: TGTGCCAGCAGCTTTGGTCAGGTCTACGAGCAGTACTTC. The genes are TRBV7-9 and TRBJ2-7; D is ambiguous. Germline V gene sequence: CDR1 SEHNR, CDR2 FQNEAQ (reference sequence). This CDR3 region has 13 residues. V was clipped by 3 bases and J by 3 bases, with 9 bases between them.

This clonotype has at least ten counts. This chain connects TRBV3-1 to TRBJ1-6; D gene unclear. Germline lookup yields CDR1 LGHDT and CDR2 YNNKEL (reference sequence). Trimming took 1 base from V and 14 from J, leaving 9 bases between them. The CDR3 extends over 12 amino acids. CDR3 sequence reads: CASSQGARTLHF. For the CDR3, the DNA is TGTGCCAGCAGCCAAGGGGCGAGGACCCTCCACTTT.

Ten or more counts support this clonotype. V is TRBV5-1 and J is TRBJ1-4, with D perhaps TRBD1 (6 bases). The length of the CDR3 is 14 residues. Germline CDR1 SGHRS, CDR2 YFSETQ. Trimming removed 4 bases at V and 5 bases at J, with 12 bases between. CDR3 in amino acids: CASSTGQSNEKLFF. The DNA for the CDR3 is TGCGCCAGCAGCACCGGACAGTCGAATGAAAAACTGTTTTTT.

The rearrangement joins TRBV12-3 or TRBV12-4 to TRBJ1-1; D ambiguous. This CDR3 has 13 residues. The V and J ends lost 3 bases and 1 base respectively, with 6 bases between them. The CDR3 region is CASSFHENTEAFF. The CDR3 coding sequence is TGTGCCAGCAGTTTTCATGAGAACACTGAAGCTTTCTTT.

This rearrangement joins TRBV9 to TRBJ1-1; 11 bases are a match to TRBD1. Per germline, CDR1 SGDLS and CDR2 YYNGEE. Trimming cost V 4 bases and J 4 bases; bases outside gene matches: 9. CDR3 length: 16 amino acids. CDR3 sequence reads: CASSLTDRGRITEAFF. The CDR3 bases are TGTGCCAGCAGCCTTACGGACAGGGGGCGGATCACTGAAGCTTTCTTT.

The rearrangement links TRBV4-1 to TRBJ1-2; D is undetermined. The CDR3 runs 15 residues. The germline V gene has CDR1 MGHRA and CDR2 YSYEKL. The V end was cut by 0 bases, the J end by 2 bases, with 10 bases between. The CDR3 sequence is CASSQESPVNYGYTF. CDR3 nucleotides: TGCGCCAGCAGCCAAGAGTCTCCCGTCAACTATGGCTACACCTTC.

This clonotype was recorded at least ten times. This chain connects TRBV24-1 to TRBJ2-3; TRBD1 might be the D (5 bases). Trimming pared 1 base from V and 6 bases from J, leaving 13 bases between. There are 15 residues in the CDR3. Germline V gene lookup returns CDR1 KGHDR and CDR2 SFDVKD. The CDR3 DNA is TGTGCCACCAGTGATTTTGCTCAGGGTGCCGATACGCAGTATTTT. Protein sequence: CATSDFAQGADTQYF.

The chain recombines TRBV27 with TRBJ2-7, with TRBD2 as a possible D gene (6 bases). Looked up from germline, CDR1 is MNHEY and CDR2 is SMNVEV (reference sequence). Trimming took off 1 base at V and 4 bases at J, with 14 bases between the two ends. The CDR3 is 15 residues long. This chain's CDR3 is CASSLWRGHGYEQYF. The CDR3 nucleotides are TGTGCCAGCAGTTTATGGAGGGGTCACGGTTACGAGCAGTACTTC.

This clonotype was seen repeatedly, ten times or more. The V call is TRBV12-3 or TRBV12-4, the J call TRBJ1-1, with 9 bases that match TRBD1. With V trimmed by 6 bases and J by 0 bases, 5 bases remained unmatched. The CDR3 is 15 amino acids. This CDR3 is CASRQGAALNTEAFF. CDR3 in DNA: TGTGCCAGCAGACAGGGGGCGGCCTTGAACACTGAAGCTTTCTTT.

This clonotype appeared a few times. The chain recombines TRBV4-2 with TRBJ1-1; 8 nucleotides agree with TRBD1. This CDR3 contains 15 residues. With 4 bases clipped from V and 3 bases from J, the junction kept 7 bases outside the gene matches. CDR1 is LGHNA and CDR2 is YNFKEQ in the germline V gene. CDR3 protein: CASSPAGQGDTEAFF. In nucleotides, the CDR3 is TGTGCCAGCAGCCCCGCCGGACAGGGTGACACTGAAGCTTTCTTT.

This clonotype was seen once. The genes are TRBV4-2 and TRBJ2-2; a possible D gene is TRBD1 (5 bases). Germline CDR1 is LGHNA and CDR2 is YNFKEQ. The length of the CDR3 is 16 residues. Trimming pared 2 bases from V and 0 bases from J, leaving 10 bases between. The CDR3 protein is CASSQPQGPNTGELFF. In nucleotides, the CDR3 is TGTGCCAGCAGCCAACCGCAGGGCCCGAACACCGGGGAGCTGTTTTTT.

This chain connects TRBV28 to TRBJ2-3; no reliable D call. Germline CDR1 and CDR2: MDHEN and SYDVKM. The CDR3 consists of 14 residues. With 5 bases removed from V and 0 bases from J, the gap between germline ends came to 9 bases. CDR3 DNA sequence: TGTGCCAGCAGTCGCCAACGCAGCACAGATACGCAGTATTTT. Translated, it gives CASSRQRSTDTQYF.

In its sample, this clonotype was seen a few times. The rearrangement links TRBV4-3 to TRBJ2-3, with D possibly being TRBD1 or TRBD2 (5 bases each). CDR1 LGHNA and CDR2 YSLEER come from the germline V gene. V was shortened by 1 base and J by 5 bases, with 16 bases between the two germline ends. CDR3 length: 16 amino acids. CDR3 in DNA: TGCGCCAGCAGCCAAGCCGGTAGGGGAGCTCGAGATACGCAGTATTTT. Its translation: CASSQAGRGARDTQYF.

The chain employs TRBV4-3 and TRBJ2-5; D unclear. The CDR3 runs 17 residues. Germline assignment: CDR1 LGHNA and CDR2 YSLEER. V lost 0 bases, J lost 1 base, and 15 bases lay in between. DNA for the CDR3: TGCGCCAGCAGCCAAGACCGGACCCAAGGGCCCCAAGAGACCCAGTACTTC. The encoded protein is CASSQDRTQGPQETQYF.